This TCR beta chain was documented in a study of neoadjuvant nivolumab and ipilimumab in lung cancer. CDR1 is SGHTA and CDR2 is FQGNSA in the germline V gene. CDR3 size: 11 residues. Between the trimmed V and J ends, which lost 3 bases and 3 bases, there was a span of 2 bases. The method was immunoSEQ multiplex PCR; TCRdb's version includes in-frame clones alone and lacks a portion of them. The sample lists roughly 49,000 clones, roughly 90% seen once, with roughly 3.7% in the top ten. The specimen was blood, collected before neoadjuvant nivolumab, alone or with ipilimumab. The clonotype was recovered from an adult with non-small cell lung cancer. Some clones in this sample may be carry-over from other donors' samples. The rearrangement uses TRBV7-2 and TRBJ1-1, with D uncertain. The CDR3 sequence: CASSLYTEAFF. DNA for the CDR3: TGTGCCAGCAGCTTGTACACTGAAGCTTTCTTT.